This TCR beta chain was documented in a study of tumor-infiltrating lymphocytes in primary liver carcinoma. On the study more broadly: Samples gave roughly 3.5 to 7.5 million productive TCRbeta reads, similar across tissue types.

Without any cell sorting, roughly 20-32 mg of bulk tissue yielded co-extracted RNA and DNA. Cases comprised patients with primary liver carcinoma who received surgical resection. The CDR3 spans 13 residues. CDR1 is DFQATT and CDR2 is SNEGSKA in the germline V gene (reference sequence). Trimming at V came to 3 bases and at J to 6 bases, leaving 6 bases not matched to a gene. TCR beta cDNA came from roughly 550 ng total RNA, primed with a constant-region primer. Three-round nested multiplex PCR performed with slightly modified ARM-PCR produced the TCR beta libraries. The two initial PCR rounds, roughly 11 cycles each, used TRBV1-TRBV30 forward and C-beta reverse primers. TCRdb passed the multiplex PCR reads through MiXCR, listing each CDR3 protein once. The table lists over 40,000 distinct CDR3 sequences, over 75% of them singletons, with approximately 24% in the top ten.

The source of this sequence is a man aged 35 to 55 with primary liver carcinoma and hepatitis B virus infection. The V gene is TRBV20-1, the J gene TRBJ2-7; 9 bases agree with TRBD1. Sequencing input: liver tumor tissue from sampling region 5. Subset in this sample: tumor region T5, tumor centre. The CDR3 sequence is CSARGQGRPEQYF. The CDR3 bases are TGCAGTGCTAGGGGACAGGGCAGGCCCGAGCAGTACTTC.